The following is a TCR beta chain sequence with its context. The germline gives CDR1 WSHSY, CDR2 SAAADI. This CDR3 has 15 amino acids. Losses at the gene ends were 6 bases for V and 8 bases for J; bases not matched to a gene: 13. This record comes from a study of blood T cell repertoires in COVID-19. Looking at the study overall: COVID-19 samples from acute and convalescent phases originated in the United States, Italy and Spain. Sample material is recorded as cDNA or gDNA derived from T cells, B-cell-depleted T cells, or PBMCs.

Per the study methods: Amplifying reference gene primers gave estimates of nucleated cell counts. Some clones are missing from TCRdb's copy, which holds only in-frame ones; the method was immunoSEQ multiplex PCR. D and trimming come from the DNA, and the V and J calls and clone size come from that table. The table records more than 95,000 clones, approximately 90% of them present only once. This TCR was sampled from a man aged 45-65 years with acute or convalescent COVID-19. Sequencing was performed on peripheral blood. The V gene is TRBV10-2, the J gene TRBJ2-4, with 7 positions matching TRBD1. The CDR3 region is CASRHVTGVTDIQYF. The CDR3 DNA is TGCGCCAGCAGGCACGTCACAGGGGTTACGGACATTCAGTACTTC.